The source of this T cell receptor beta chain is a study of T cell therapy after organ transplantation (dated by TCRdb to between 2018 and 2021). Context from the whole study: Autologous CMV-specific T cells, expanded in vitro for approximately 2 weeks with a peptide pool of 30 HLA class I and II CMV epitopes, were used as therapy products. Long-term post-therapy samples were obtainable from only about 85% of the 10 patients. The study was a follow-up TRBV repertoire analysis of an open-label phase I trial of autologous CMV-specific adoptive T cell therapy in solid-organ transplant recipients. Each patient got up to 6 T cell doses, given every 2 weeks, and was then monitored for 25 to 30 weeks after finishing therapy. The median number of CMV-specific T cells given to patients was 1.92 x 10^8, delivered over 2 to 6 intravenous infusions. Long-term post-therapy blood samples were collected 20 to 29 weeks after completion of therapy. Among the approximately ten patients, eight were classed as clinical responders, while two were classed as nonresponders. The investigation overall reported the following: Because the cohort was small, confounders such as concurrent antirejection and antiviral medications could not be assessed. Few detected expansions in nonresponders may reflect reduced sample coverage from poor CD8+ T cell yield. Before therapy, nonresponders had marked clonal expansions, and their repertoires changed minimally after therapy. The fold change in CD8 clonality after therapy was inversely correlated with pretherapy clonality, which suggests that less biased repertoires were more open to remodeling. Reconstitution after therapy appeared to include not only transferred clonotypes but also endogenous clonotypes that had not been detected in the therapy products.

Using the immunoSEQ two-step, bias-controlled multiplex PCR assay, TRB CDR3 regions were amplified from genomic DNA. Sequencing of CDR3 libraries was carried out on an Illumina NextSeq 500. Concerning the study's data processing: Initial alignment and bioinformatics, including bias normalization against synthetic CDR3 analogs, were performed with the immunoSEQ Analyzer platform. V, D and J gene annotation followed the IMGT database definitions. For further TRBV analyses, VDJtools version 1.1.10 and the R package tcR version 2.2.1.11 were used with default settings. For the GLIPH analysis, version 1.0 was run with default settings. Significant clonotype frequency changes were tested by 2-sided binomial test with Benjamini-Hochberg correction (alpha = 0.01) in CDR3 sequences with at least 5 reads. TCRdb carries this immuneACCESS record with in-frame sequences only. Its versions omit some clonotypes, under half of them owing to an unresolved V gene in the studies checked, with the rest unexplained. Clonal size and the V and J genes are those of that table, whereas D and trimming came from the DNA. This sample has more than 15,000 clones in its table, and about 85% of those were observed once. Roughly a third of the sample is held by the ten biggest clonotypes.

The sample's time point label, decoded: 20-29 weeks after completion of therapy. The patients had received solid-organ transplants and had cytomegalovirus that was drug-resistant/recurrent. Some 10 of the trial participants were picked for repertoire analysis depending on whether post-therapy peripheral blood mononuclear cells were available. Viable CD3+CD8+CD4- lymphocytes were isolated from PBMCs by sorting on a BD FACSAria III. Genomic DNA was extracted from sorted cells with the Qiagen DNeasy Kit. Remarks on this clone: Its antigen is not yet known. No much larger clone is present one base from it, and per-base qualities are unavailable.

Trimming takes 8 bases from V and 0 bases from J, and the germline ends sit 8 bases apart. Counted from cysteine to phenylalanine, this CDR3 has 13 amino acids. CDR3 DNA only is kept here, 39 bases in frame from base 1. Via the germline V gene, CDR1 is SGHAT and CDR2 FQNNGV. The TCR sequence derives from a human patient who had received a solid organ transplant and had CMV disease. Where a transplant has occurred, the graft donor may have supplied some of the T cells. The specimen was CD8+ T cells from blood, collected after autologous CMV-specific T cell therapy. The chain is made from TRBV11-2 and TRBJ2-1; the D segment could be TRBD2, given 5 matching bases. The nucleotide sequence is given as TGTGCCAGCCAGCGGAGCTCCTACAATGAGCAGTTCTTC. Its amino acids are CASQRSSYNEQFF.